A single sample is the source of the 26 T cell receptor beta chains below, sequenced in a study of T cells in Graves' hyperthyroidism and ophthalmopathy. Amplification of TCR beta CDR3 regions was performed using RNA transcripts as template. The TCR CDR3 first-round RT-PCR relied on the HTBI primer set. TCRdb reprocessed the multiplex PCR reads with MiXCR, giving one entry per CDR3 protein. Of 300,000 to 450,000 distinct CDR3 sequences listed, approximately 25% were seen once; the top ten hold roughly 70%. The source material was blood. All receptors derive from a man between 50 and 59 years old with Graves' hyperthyroidism.

The chain has TRBV18 and TRBJ2-5, with no clear D. This CDR3 spans 12 amino acids. Germline assignment: CDR1 KGHSH and CDR2 LQKENI. With 0 bases removed from V and 7 bases from J, the gap between germline ends came to 6 bases. CDR3 nucleotides: TGTGCCAGCTCACCACCGGAACGGACCCAGTACTTC. This encodes CASSPPERTQYF. The full variable domain, its missing parts supplied by reference TRBV18 and TRBJ2-5, is NAGVMQNPRHLVRRRGQEARLRCSPMKGHSHVYWYRQLPEEGLKFMVYLQKENIIDESGMPKERFSAEFPKEGPSILRIQQVVRGDSAAYFCASSPPERTQYFGPGTRLLVL.

The V gene is TRBV6-1, the J gene TRBJ2-2; D call uncertain. The germline V gene has CDR1 MNHNS and CDR2 SASEGT. V shed 1 base and J shed 8 bases, with 5 bases lying between them. The CDR3 consists of 12 residues. CDR3: CASSEGGGELFF. Written as DNA, the CDR3 is TGTGCCAGCAGTGAAGGCGGAGGGGAGCTGTTTTTT.

This clonotype was recorded a few times. This chain's CDR3 is CASRSAGTENTEAFF. CDR3 DNA: TGTGCCAGCAGGTCCGCCGGGACTGAGAACACTGAAGCTTTCTTT. The V and J genes are TRBV12-3 or TRBV12-4 and TRBJ1-1, with D possibly being TRBD1 (5 bases). V was clipped by 6 bases and J by 1 base, with 15 bases between them. The CDR3 length is 15 residues.

The chain employs TRBV3-1 and TRBJ2-5; D may be TRBD2 (5 bases). Germline V gene data show CDR1 as LGHDT and CDR2 as YNNKEL (reference sequence). The germline V and J ends were trimmed by 3 bases and 4 bases, with 12 bases remaining between them. The CDR3 totals 14 residues. Here the CDR3 reads CASSHRTLGETQYF. CDR3 sequence (DNA): TGTGCCAGCAGCCACAGGACTCTGGGAGAGACCCAGTACTTC.

This chain connects TRBV18 to TRBJ2-7; 9 bases line up with TRBD2. Germline CDR1 reads KGHSH; CDR2 reads LQKENI. The CDR3 sequence is 18 residues long. V shed 2 bases and J 5 bases; nucleotides not matched to a gene: 16. Here the CDR3 reads CASSPSEGSGSEGNEQYF. The CDR3 nucleotides are TGTGCCAGCTCACCATCCGAGGGTAGCGGGAGTGAGGGCAACGAGCAGTACTTC.

This clonotype was seen a single time. The chain is built from TRBV5-1 and TRBJ2-5, with TRBD2 matching over 7 bases. Germline trimming cut 0 bases from V and 5 bases from J; bases unmatched to any gene: 10. CDR3 length: 16 amino acids. CDR1 is SGHRS and CDR2 is YFSETQ in the germline V gene. Here the CDR3 reads CASSLEAGGSWETQYF. The CDR3 nucleotides are TGCGCCAGCAGCTTGGAGGCTGGCGGGAGTTGGGAGACCCAGTACTTC. Variable domain in full (rest from reference TRBV5-1 and TRBJ2-5): KAGVTQTPRYLIKTRGQQVTLSCSPISGHRSVSWYQQTPGQGLQFLFEYFSETQRNKGNFPGRFSGRQFSNSRSEMNVSTLELGDSALYLCASSLEAGGSWETQYFGPGTRLLVL.

The CDR3 here is CASSVGGLRIDTQYF. In DNA, the CDR3 is TGTGCCAGCAGCGTAGGCGGACTCCGGATAGATACGCAGTATTTT. V usage is TRBV9 and J usage is TRBJ2-3; TRBD2 is a possible D gene (5 bases). Trimming stripped 0 bases from V and 5 bases from J, with 13 bases between. Germline values: CDR1 SGDLS, CDR2 YYNGEE. The CDR3 runs to 15 residues.

The gene calls are TRBV14 and TRBJ2-1, with no clear D. The CDR3 is 16 residues long. V was shortened by 2 bases and J by 2 bases, with 13 bases between the two germline ends. In germline, CDR1 is SGHDN, CDR2 FVKESK. CDR3 region: CASSQLSARTYNEQFF. The CDR3 DNA follows: TGTGCCAGCAGCCAACTGAGCGCGCGAACCTACAATGAGCAGTTCTTC.

This chain connects TRBV12-3 or TRBV12-4 to TRBJ1-5; possibly TRBD1 for D (5 bases). The CDR3 length is 14 residues. V lost 2 bases, J lost 4 bases, and 9 bases lay in between. CDR3 amino acids: CASSLRDQNQPQHF. The DNA for the CDR3 is TGTGCCAGCAGTTTACGGGACCAAAATCAGCCCCAGCATTTT.

This clonotype was detected many times. This chain connects TRBV7-9 to TRBJ1-2, with 7 bases fitting TRBD1. The CDR3 totals 13 residues. Germline CDR1 is SEHNR and CDR2 is FQNEAQ (reference sequence). With V trimmed by 4 bases and J by 3 bases, 2 bases remained unmatched. The CDR3 coding sequence is TGTGCCAGCAGCTCGGGACAGTACTATGGCTACACCTTC. Translated: CASSSGQYYGYTF.

The rearrangement uses TRBV2 and TRBJ1-4; D remains unclear. Germline CDR1 is SNHLY and CDR2 is FYNNEI. This CDR3 is built from 12 residues. Trimming shortened V by 6 bases and J by 7 bases, and 9 bases separated the two germline ends. The CDR3 nucleotides read TGTGCCAGCAGATCCCTTACTGAAAAACTGTTTTTT. It translates to CASRSLTEKLFF.

CDR3 protein: CASSLITSGTGELFF. The DNA for the CDR3 is TGTGCCAGCAGCTTAATTACTAGCGGCACCGGGGAGCTGTTTTTT. V usage is TRBV7-9 and J usage is TRBJ2-2, with 8 bases fitting TRBD2. Germline CDR1 SEHNR, CDR2 FQNEAQ (reference sequence). This CDR3 is built from 15 residues. The V gene end was trimmed by 2 bases and the J gene end by 4 bases; junction bases not matched to a gene: 3.

In regard to this clonotype: At one boundary the junction diverges from the germline segment, which might be a read error. The chain employs TRBV5-1 and TRBJ1-1; 9 positions agree with TRBD1. The CDR3 has 14 residues. CDR1 SGHRS and CDR2 YFSETQ come from the germline V gene. The CDR3 sequence is CASSKGTGNAEAFF. In nucleotides, the CDR3 is TGCGCCAGCAGCAAGGGGACAGGGAACGCTGAAGCTTTCTTT. The whole variable domain, remainder taken from reference TRBV5-1 and TRBJ1-1, is KAGVTQTPRYLIKTRGQQVTLSCSPISGHRSVSWYQQTPGQGLQFLFEYFSETQRNKGNFPGRFSGRQFSNSRSEMNVSTLELGDSALYLCASSKGTGNAEAFFGQGTRLTVV.

The chain recombines TRBV28 with TRBJ1-2; maybe TRBD1 (5 bases). Looked up from germline, CDR1 is MDHEN and CDR2 is SYDVKM. The CDR3 is 13 residues long. The germline V and J ends were trimmed by 6 bases and 8 bases, with 16 bases remaining between them. The CDR3 DNA follows: TGTGCCAGCAGGCCATACAGGAACCAGGGCTACACCTTC. This codes for CASRPYRNQGYTF.

This clonotype was recorded a few times. The chain has TRBV29-1 and TRBJ2-2, with D possibly matching TRBD2 (5 bases). The length of the CDR3 is 14 residues. V lost 4 bases and J lost 0, with 9 bases in between. Germline assignment: CDR1 SQVTM and CDR2 ANQGSEA. CDR3 DNA sequence: TGCAGCGTTGGGAGGACCGCGAACACCGGGGAGCTGTTTTTT. Protein: CSVGRTANTGELFF.

Ten or more counts support this clonotype. V and J are TRBV28 and TRBJ2-7; no clear D gene. V lost 2 bases and J lost 3, with 5 bases in between. This CDR3 is 12 amino acids long. The germline V gene has CDR1 MDHEN and CDR2 SYDVKM. This chain's CDR3 is CASSLGFYEQYF. Here the CDR3 DNA reads TGTGCCAGCAGTTTAGGGTTCTACGAGCAGTACTTC.

This clonotype was counted only a few times. The rearrangement joins TRBV24-1 to TRBJ2-2; D assignment may be TRBD1 or TRBD2 (5 bases each). The germline CDR1 and CDR2 sequences are KGHDR and SFDVKD. CDR3 length equals 12 residues. V dropped 8 bases and J dropped 6 bases, with 9 bases sitting between them. The CDR3 DNA reads as TGTGCCACCAATCGAGGGGCCGGGGAGCTGTTTTTT. Its translation: CATNRGAGELFF.

The rearrangement uses TRBV7-9 and TRBJ2-1; no firm D call. Trimming shortened V by 6 bases and J by 3 bases, and 9 bases separated the two germline ends. The V gene's germline CDR1 is SEHNR and CDR2 FQNEAQ (reference sequence). The CDR3 is made up of 13 amino acids. CDR3 in amino acids: CASSELLYNEQFF. The CDR3 bases are TGTGCCAGCAGTGAACTACTCTACAATGAGCAGTTCTTC.

This clonotype was seen at least ten times. The V gene is TRBV12-3 or TRBV12-4, the J gene TRBJ2-7, with unresolved D. V was shortened by 1 base and J by 6 bases, with 13 bases between the two germline ends. This CDR3 has 14 residues. CDR3 sequence (DNA): TGTGCCAGCAGTTTAGAGGACGGTGCCGCCGAGCAGTACTTC. Translating gives CASSLEDGAAEQYF.

This clonotype was counted a single time. The CDR3: CATKFGSQAFF. The CDR3 DNA sequence: TGTGCCACCAAATTCGGCTCTCAAGCTTTCTTT. The chain employs TRBV24-1 and TRBJ1-1; no clear D gene. Germline CDR1 KGHDR, CDR2 SFDVKD. Trimming cost V 8 bases and J 9 bases, with 12 bases left between them. This CDR3 spans 11 amino acids.

This clonotype has more than one count but fewer than ten. The chain carries TRBV18 and TRBJ2-5; D is ambiguous. V was cut by 5 bases and J by 4 bases, with 8 bases left in between. The length of the CDR3 is 12 residues. Germline V gives CDR1 KGHSH, CDR2 LQKENI. This chain's CDR3 is CASSYTAETQYF. As DNA, the CDR3 is TGTGCCAGCTCATATACCGCAGAGACCCAGTACTTC.

This clonotype was observed a few times. The chain uses TRBV20-1 and TRBJ2-7, with D perhaps TRBD2 (6 bases). V lost 0 bases, J lost 6 bases, and 18 bases lay in between. Germline V gene lookup returns CDR1 DFQATT and CDR2 SNEGSKA (reference sequence). This CDR3 has 15 amino acids. The CDR3 region is CSARERASDLFEQYF. In DNA, the CDR3 is TGCAGTGCTAGAGAGAGGGCTAGCGACCTGTTCGAGCAGTACTTC.

This clonotype has just a few counts. The V gene is TRBV29-1, the J gene TRBJ1-5; 7 bases agree with TRBD1. The CDR3 loop spans 13 amino acids. V lost 4 bases and J lost 4; bases outside the gene matches: 4. Germline V gene lookup returns CDR1 SQVTM and CDR2 ANQGSEA. The CDR3 spells CSVGQGENQPQHF. The CDR3 DNA reads TGCAGCGTTGGACAGGGTGAAAATCAGCCCCAGCATTTT. Variable domain in full (rest from reference TRBV29-1 and TRBJ1-5): SAVISQKPSRDICQRGTSLTIQCQVDSQVTMMFWYRQQPGQSLTLIATANQGSEATYESGFVIDKFPISRPNLTFSTLTVSNMSPEDSSIYLCSVGQGENQPQHFGDGTRLSIL.

V and J are TRBV4-1 and TRBJ2-6; 7 bases map to TRBD1. Trimming at V came to 4 bases and at J to 2 bases, leaving 8 bases not matched to a gene. In germline, CDR1 is MGHRA, CDR2 YSYEKL. The CDR3 consists of 17 residues. The DNA of the CDR3 is TGCGCCAGCAGCCTTTCGCACAGGGGACCTGGGGCCAACGTCCTGACTTTC. It specifies CASSLSHRGPGANVLTF.

Many counts were recorded for this clonotype. J is TRBJ1-1 and V is TRBV27; unclear D gene. This CDR3 is 13 amino acids long. Germline-derived CDR1 and CDR2 are MNHEY and SMNVEV (reference sequence). Trimming removed 6 bases at V and 5 bases at J, with 13 bases between. CDR3 protein: CASSPLGFTEAFF. The CDR3 DNA reads as TGTGCCAGCAGCCCCCTAGGGTTTACTGAAGCTTTCTTT.

This clonotype was seen many times. For the CDR3, the DNA is TGTGCCAGCAGTTTATTAGACACAGATACGCAGTATTTT. It encodes CASSLLDTDTQYF. The chain carries TRBV28 and TRBJ2-3; D gene unclear. CDR3 length: 13 amino acids. V was cut by 1 base and J by 2 bases, with 4 bases left in between. The germline V gene has CDR1 MDHEN and CDR2 SYDVKM. The whole variable domain, remainder taken from reference TRBV28 and TRBJ2-3, is DVKVTQSSRYLVKRTGEKVFLECVQDMDHENMFWYRQDPGLGLRLIYFSYDVKMKEKGDIPEGYSVSREKKERFSLILESASTNQTSMYLCASSLLDTDTQYFGPGTRLTVL.